This T cell receptor (beta chain) comes out of a study of OX40 agonist ivuxolimab in advanced cancers. Overall study: The study gave patients intravenous ivuxolimab at 0.01 to 10 mg/kg every 2 weeks. The study's findings and limits: Blood T cells, both CD4+ and CD8+, expanded clonally by week 6 at 0.1 to 3.0 mg/kg.

Generated by immunoSEQ multiplex PCR, the TCRdb table keeps only in-frame clones and is missing some. The data contain tens of thousands of clones, 84% of them singletons. On this clone: What it binds is not known.

The CDR3 is made up of 12 amino acids. V gave up 1 base and J gave up 5 bases, with 6 bases separating them. CDR1 and CDR2 from the germline V gene are SGHNT and YYREEE (reference sequence). The specimen comprised CD4+ or CD8+ T cells sorted from blood, sampled in a trial of the OX40 agonist ivuxolimab. This clonotype originated in an adult with an advanced solid tumor such as melanoma, head and neck, liver or kidney cancer. The chain is built from TRBV5-4 and TRBJ2-5; D gene unclear. This CDR3 is CASSLPGETQYF. The CDR3 coding sequence is TGTGCCAGCAGCTTGCCTGGGGAGACCCAGTACTTC.